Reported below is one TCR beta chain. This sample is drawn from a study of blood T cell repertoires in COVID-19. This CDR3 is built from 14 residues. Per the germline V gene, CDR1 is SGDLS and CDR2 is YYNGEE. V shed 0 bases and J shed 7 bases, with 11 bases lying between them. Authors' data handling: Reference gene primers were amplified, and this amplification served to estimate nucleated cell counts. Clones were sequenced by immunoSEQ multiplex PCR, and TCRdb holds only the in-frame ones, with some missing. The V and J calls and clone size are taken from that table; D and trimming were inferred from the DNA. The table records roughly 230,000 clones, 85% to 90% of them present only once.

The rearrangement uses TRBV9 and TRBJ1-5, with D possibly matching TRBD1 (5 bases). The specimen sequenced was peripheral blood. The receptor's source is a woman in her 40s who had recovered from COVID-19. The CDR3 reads CASSVGGEGQPQHF. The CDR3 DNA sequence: TGTGCCAGCAGCGTAGGGGGGGAAGGACAGCCCCAGCATTTT. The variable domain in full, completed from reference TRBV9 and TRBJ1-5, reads DSGVTQTPKHLITATGQRVTLRCSPRSGDLSVYWYQQSLDQGLQFLIQYYNGEERAKGNILERFSAQQFPDLHSELNLSSLELGDSALYFCASSVGGEGQPQHFGDGTRLSIL.